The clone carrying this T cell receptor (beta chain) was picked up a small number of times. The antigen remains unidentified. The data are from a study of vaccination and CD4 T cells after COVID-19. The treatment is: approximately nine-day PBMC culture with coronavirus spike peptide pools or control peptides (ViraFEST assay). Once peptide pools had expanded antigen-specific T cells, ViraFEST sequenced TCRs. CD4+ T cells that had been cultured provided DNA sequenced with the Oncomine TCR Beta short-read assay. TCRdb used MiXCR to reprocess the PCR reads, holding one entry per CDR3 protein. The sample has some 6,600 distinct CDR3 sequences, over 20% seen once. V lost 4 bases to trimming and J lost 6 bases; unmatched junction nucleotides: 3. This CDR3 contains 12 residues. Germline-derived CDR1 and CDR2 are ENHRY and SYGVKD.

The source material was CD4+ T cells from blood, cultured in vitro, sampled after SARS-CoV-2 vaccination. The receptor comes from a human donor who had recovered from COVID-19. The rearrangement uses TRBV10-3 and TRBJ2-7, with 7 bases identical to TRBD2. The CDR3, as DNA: TGTGCCATCAGTGCGGGAGGTAGCGAGCAGTACTTC. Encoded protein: CAISAGGSEQYF.